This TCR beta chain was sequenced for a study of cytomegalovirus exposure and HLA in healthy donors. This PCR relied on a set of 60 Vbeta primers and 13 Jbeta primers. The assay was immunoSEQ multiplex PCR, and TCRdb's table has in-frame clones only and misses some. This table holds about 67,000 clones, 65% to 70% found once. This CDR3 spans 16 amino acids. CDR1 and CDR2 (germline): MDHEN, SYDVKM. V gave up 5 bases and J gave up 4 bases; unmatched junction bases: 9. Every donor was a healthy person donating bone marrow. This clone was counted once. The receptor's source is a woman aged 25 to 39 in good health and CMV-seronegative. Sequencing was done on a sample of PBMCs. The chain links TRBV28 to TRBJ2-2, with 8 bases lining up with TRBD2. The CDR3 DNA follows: TGTGCCAGCAGTCCTCAGCGCGCGGGGGGCACCGGGGAGCTGTTTTTT. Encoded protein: CASSPQRAGGTGELFF.